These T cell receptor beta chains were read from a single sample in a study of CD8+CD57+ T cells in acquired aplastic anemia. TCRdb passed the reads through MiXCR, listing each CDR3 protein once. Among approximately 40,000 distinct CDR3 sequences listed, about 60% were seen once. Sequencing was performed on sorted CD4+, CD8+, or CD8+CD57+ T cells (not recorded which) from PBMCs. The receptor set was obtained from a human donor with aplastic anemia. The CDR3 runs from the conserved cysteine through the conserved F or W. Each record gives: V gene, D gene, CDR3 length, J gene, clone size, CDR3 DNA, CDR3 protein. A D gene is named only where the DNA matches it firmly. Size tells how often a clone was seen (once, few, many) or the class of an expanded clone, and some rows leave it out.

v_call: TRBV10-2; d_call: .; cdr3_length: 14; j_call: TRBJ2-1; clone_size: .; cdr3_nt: TGCGCCAGCAGTCCCCAAACCTCCTACAATGAGCAGTTCTTC; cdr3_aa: CASSPQTSYNEQFF
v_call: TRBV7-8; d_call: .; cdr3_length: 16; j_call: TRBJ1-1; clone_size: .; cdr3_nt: TGTGCCAGCAGCTTAGGGGTTTGGTGGGGGCACACTGAAGCTTTCTTT; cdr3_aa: CASSLGVWWGHTEAFF
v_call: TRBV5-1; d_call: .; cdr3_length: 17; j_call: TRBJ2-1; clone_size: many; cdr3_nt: TGCGCCAGCAGCTCCCCCGAGGGTGGGAGCTCCTACAATGAGCAGTTCTTC; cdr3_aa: CASSSPEGGSSYNEQFF
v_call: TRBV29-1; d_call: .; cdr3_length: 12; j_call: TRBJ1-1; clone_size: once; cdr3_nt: TGCAGCGCTAGTGGGGGAGGAACTGAAGCTTTCTTT; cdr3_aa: CSASGGGTEAFF
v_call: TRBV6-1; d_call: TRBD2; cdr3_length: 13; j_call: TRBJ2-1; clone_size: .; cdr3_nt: TGTGCCACCCGCGGACTAGCGGACAATGAGCAGTTCTTC; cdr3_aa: CATRGLADNEQFF
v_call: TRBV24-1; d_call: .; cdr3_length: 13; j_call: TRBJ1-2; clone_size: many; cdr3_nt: TGTGCCACCAGAGCGATCGGGGAAAATGGCTACACCTTC; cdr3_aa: CATRAIGENGYTF
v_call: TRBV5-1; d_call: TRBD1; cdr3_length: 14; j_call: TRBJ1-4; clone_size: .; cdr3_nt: TGCGCCAGCAGCCCATCCGGGACAGATGAAAAACTGTTTTTT; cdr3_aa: CASSPSGTDEKLFF
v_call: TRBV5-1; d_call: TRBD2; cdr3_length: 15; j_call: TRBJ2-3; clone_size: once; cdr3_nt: TGCGCCAGCAGCCGTAGCGGGACCAGCACAGATACGCAGTATTTT; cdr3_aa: CASSRSGTSTDTQYF
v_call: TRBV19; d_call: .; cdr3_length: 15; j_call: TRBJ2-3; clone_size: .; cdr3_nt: TGTGCCAGTAGTTCGGTCGGACAGGGAGGGGATACGCAGTATTTT; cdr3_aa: CASSSVGQGGDTQYF
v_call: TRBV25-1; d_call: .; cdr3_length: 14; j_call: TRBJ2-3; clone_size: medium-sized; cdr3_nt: TGTGCCAGCAGTGAGGGGGGAGAGACAGATACGCAGTATTTT; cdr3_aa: CASSEGGETDTQYF
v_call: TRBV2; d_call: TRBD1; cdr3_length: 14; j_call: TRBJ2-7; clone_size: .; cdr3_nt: TGCGCCAGCAAGCCGGGACAGGGGACCTACGAGCAGTACTTC; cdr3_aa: CASKPGQGTYEQYF
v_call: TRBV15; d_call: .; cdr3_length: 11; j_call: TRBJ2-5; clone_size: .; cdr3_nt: TGTGCCACCAGCAGTTGGGAGACCCAGTACTTC; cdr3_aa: CATSSWETQYF
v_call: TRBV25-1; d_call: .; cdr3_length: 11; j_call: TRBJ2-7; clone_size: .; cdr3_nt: TGTGCCAGTGGCGAGTCCTACGAGCAGTACTTC; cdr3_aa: CASGESYEQYF
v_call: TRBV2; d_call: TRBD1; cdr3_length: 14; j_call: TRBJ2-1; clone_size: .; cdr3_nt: TGTGCCAGGGAGGGACAGGGGGCAGGGAATGAGCAGTTCTTC; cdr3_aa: CAREGQGAGNEQFF
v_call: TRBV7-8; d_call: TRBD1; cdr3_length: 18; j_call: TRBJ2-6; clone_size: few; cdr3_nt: TGTGCCAGCAGCGAGCGAACAGGGGGCGGCGGCGGGGCCAACGTCCTGACTTTC; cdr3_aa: CASSERTGGGGGANVLTF
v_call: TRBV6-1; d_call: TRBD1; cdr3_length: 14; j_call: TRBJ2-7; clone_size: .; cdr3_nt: TGTGCCAGCAGCAGCCGGGACAGGGACTACGAGCAGTACTTC; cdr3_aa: CASSSRDRDYEQYF
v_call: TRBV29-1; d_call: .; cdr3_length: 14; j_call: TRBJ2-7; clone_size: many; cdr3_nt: TGCAGCGTTGAAGGGGCCGGGACGCCCTACGAGCAGTACTTC; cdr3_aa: CSVEGAGTPYEQYF
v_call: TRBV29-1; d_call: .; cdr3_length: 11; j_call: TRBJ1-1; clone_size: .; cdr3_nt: TGCAGCGTTCGATTAGGACAGGAAGCTTTCTTT; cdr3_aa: CSVRLGQEAFF
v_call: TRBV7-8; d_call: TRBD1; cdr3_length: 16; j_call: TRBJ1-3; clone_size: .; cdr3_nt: TGTGCCAGCAGCGTCGTAACAGGGGACTCTGGAAACACCATATATTTT; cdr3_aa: CASSVVTGDSGNTIYF
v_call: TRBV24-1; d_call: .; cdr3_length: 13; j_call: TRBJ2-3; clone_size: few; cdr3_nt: TGTGCCACCAGTGATTTGCAACGGGATACGCAGTATTTT; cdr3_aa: CATSDLQRDTQYF
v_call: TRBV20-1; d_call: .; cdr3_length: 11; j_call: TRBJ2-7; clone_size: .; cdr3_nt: TGCAGTGCTAACGATGGCGACGAGCAGTACTTC; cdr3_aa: CSANDGDEQYF
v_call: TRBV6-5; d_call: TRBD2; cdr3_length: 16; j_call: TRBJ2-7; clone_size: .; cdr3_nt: TGTGCCAGCAGTTTACTACCTCTATCTAGCGGCTACGAGCAGTACTTC; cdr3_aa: CASSLLPLSSGYEQYF
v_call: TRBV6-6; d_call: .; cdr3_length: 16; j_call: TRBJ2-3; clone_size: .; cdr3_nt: TGTGCCAGCAGTTACTCGTGGGGCCTTAGCACAGATACGCAGTATTTT; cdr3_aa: CASSYSWGLSTDTQYF
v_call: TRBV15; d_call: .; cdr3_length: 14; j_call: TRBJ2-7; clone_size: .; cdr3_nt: TGTGCCACCAGCAGACAGGGCGGAAGTTACGAGCAGTACTTC; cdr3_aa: CATSRQGGSYEQYF
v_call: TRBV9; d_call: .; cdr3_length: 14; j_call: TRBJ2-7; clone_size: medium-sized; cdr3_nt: TGTGCCAGCAGCCCGAATCGGGACCTATACGAGCAGTACTTC; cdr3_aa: CASSPNRDLYEQYF
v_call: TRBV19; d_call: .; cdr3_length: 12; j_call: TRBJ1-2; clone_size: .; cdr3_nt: TGTGCCAGTACCACCCTCAACTATGGCTACACCTTC; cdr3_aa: CASTTLNYGYTF
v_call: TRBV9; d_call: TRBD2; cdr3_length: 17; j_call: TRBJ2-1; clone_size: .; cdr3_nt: TGTGCCAGCAGCGCAGAAAGCGGGGGCTTCTCCTACAATGAGCAGTTCTTC; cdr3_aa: CASSAESGGFSYNEQFF
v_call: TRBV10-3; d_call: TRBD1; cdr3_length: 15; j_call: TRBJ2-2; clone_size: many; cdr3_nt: TGTGCCATCGGGGATACAGGGGGCTATACCGGGGAGCTGTTTTTT; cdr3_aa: CAIGDTGGYTGELFF
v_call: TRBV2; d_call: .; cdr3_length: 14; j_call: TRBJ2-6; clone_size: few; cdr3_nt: TGTGCCAGCAGTGAAAGGGCTGGGGCCAACGTCCTGACTTTC; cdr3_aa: CASSERAGANVLTF
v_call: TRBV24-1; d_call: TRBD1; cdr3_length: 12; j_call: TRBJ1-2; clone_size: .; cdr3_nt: TGTGCCACCAGTGAGACAGGGTATGGCTACACCTTC; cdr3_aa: CATSETGYGYTF
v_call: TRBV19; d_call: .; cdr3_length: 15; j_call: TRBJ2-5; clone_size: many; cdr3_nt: TGTGCCACTCAAGGTGGGGGCAGCCTCCAAGAGACCCAGTACTTC; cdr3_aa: CATQGGGSLQETQYF
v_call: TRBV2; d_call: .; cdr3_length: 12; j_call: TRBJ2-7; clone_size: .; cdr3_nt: TGTGCCAGCAGTGAAAACCTCTACGAGCAGTACTTC; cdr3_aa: CASSENLYEQYF
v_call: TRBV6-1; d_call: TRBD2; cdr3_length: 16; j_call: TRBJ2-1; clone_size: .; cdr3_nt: TGTGCCAGCGAGGCTAGCGGGGGGAGCTCCTACAATGAGCAGTTCTTC; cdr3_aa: CASEASGGSSYNEQFF
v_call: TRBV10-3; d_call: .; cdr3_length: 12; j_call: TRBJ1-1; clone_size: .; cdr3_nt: TGTGCCATACAGGGAGGCAATGCTGAAGCCTTCTTT; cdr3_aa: CAIQGGNAEAFF
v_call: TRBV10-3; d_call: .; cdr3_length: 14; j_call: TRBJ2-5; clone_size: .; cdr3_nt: TGTGCCATCAGTGTTACGGGTTTGTATGAGACCCAGTACTTC; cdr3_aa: CAISVTGLYETQYF
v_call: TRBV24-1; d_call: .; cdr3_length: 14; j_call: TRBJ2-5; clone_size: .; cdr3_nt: TGTGCCACCAGTGAGACCGGGACCGAAGAGACCCAGTACTTC; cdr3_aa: CATSETGTEETQYF